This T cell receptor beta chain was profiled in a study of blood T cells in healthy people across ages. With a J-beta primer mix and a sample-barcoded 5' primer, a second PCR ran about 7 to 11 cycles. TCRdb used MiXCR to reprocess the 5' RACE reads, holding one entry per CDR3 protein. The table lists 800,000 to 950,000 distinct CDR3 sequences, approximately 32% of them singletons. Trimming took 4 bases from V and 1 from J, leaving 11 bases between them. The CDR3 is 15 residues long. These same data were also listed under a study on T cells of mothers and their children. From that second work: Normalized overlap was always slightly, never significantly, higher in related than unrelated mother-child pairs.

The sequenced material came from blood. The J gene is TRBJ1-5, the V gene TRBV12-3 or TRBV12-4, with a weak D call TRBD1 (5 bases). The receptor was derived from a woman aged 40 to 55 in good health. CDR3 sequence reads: CASSSAGLSNQPQHF. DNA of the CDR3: TGTGCCAGCAGTTCAGCAGGGCTGAGCAATCAGCCCCAGCATTTT.